This TCR beta chain originates from a study of T cells in Graves' hyperthyroidism and ophthalmopathy. The TCR beta CDR3 regions underwent amplification using RNA transcripts as the source. Researchers ran a first-round RT-PCR on the TCR CDR3 using the HTBI primer set. Each CDR3 protein gets one entry after TCRdb re-called the multiplex PCR reads with MiXCR. The sample shows roughly 580,000 distinct CDR3 sequences, 46% of them seen only once. Trimming left V 5 bases short and J 1 base short, with 14 bases between. Germline lookup yields CDR1 SNHLY and CDR2 FYNNEI. The CDR3 loop spans 15 amino acids. The TCR comes from a young woman with Graves' hyperthyroidism. The sequenced sample consisted of peripheral blood or thyroid tissue (not recorded which). The rearrangement links TRBV2 to TRBJ2-5; weak D call: TRBD2 (6 bases). Here the CDR3 reads CASSYGGIPQETQYF. CDR3 nucleotides: TGTGCCAGCAGTTACGGCGGGATACCCCAAGAGACCCAGTACTTC.